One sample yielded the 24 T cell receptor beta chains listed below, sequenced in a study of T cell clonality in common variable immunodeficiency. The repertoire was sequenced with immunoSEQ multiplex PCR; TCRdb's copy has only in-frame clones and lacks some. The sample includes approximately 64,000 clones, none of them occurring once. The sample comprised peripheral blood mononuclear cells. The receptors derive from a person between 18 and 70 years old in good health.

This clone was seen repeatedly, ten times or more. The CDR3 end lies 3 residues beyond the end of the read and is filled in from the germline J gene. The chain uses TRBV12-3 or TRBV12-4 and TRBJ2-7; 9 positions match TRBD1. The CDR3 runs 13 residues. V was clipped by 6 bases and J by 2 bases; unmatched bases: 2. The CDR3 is CASRDRGTYEQYF. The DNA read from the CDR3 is TGTGCCAGCAGAGACAGGGGGACCTACGAG.

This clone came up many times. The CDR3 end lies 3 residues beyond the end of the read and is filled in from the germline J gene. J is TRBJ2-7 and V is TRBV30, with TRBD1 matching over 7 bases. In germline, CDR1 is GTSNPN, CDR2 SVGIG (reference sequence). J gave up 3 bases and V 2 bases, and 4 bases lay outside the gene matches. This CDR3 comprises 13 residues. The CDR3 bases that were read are TGTGCCTGGAGTTCGGACAGGAACTACGAG. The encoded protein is CAWSSDRNYE. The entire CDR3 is CAWSSDRNYEQYF.

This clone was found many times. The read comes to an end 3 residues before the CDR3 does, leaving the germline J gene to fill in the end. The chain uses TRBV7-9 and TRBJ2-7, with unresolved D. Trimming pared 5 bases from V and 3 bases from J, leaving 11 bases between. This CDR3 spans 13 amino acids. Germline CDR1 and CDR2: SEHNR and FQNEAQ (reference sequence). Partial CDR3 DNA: TGTGCCAGCAGCCCTCTCCTAGACTACGAG. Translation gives CASSPLLDYE. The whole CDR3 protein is CASSPLLDYEQYF.

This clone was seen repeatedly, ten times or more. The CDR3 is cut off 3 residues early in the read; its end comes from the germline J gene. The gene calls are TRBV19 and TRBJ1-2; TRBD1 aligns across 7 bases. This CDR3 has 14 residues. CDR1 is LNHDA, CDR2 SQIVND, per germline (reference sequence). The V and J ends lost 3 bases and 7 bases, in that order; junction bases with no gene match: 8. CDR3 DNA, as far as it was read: TGTGCCAGTAGTATCAATGCAGGGGGATCTGGC. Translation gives CASSINAGGSG. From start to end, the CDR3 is CASSINAGGSGYTF.

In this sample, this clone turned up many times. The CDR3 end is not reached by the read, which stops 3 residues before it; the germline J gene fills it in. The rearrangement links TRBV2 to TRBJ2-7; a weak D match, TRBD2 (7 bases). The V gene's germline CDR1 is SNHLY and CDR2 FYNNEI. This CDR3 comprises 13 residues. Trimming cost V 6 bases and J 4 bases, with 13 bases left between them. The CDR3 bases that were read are TGTGCCAGCAGGGGAGGGGACACATACGAG. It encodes CASRGGDTYE. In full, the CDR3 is CASRGGDTYEQYF.

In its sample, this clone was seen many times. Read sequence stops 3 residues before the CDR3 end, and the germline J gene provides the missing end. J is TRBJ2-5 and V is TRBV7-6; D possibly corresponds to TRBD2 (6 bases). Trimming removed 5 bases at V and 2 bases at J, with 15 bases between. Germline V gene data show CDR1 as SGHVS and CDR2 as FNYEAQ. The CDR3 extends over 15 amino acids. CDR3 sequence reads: CASSAKLSGQETQYF. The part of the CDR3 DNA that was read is TGTGCCAGCAGCGCAAAGCTTAGCGGACAAGAGACC.

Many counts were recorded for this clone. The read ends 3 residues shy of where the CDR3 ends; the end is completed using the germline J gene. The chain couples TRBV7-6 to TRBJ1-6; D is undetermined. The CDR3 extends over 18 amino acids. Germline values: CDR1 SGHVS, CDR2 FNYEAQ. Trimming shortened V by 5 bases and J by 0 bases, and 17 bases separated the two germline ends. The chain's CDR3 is CASSTRVQASSYNSPLHF. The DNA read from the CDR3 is TGTGCCAGCAGCACTAGGGTCCAGGCGAGCTCCTATAATTCACCC.

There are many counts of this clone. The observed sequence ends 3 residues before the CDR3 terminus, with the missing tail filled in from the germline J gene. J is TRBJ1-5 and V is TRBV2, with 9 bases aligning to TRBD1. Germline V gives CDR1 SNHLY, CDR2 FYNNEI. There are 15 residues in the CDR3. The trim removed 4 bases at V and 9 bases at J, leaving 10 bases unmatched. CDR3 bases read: TGTGCCAGCAGTGGGGACAGGGCTGCAGTGTCGCCC. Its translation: CASSGDRAAVSP. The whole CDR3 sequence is CASSGDRAAVSPQHF.

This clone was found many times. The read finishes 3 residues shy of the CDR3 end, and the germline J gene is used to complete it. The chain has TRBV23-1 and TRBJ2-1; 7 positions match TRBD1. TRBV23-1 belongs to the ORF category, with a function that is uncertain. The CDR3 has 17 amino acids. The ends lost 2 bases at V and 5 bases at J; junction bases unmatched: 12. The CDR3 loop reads CASSQAKDRRLNNEQFF. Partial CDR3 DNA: TGCGCCAGCAGTCAAGCGAAGGACAGGCGTCTAAACAATGAG.

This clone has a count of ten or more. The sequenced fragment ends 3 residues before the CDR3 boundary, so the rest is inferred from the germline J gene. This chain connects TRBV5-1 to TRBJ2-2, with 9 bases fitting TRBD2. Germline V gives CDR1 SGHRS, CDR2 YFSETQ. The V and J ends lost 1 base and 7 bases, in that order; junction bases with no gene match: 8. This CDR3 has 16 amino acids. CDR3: CASSLRAGGPVGELFF. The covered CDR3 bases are TGCGCCAGCAGCTTGCGGGCGGGAGGGCCTGTCGGGGAG.

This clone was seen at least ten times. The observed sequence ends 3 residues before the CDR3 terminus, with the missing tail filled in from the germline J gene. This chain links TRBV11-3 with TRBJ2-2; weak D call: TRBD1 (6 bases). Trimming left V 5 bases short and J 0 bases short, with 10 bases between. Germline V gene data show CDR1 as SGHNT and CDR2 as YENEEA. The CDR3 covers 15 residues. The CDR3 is CASSPGATNTGELFF. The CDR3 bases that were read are TGTGCCAGCAGCCCAGGGGCGACGAACACCGGGGAG.

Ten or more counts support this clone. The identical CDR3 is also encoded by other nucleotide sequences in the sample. CDR3 DNA, as far as it was read: TGTGCCAGCAGCCCTCGAGGGGGTGACACTGAA. It translates to CASSPRGGDTE. The full CDR3 protein reads CASSPRGGDTEAFF. The J gene is TRBJ1-1, the V gene TRBV11-2, with D possibly TRBD1 on 6 matching bases. The read falls 3 residues short of the CDR3 end, and the missing part is taken from the germline J gene. The CDR3 spans 14 residues. CDR1 and CDR2 (germline): SGHAT, FQNNGV. The V end was cut by 5 bases, the J end by 3 bases, with 13 bases between.

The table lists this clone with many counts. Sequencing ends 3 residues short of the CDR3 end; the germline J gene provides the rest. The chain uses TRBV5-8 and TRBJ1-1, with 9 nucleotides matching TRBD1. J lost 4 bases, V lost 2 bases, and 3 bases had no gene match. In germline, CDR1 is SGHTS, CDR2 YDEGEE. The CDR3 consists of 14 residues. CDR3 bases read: TGTGCCAGCAGCTTCAGGACAGGGGCCACTGAA. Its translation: CASSFRTGATE. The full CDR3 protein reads CASSFRTGATEAFF.

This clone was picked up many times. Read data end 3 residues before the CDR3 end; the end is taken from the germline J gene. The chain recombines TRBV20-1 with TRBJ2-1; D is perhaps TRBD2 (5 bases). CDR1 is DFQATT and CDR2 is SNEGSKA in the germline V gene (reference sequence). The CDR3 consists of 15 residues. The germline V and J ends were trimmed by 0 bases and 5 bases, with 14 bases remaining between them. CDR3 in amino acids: CSARDPRTGHNEQFF. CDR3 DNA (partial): TGCAGTGCTAGAGATCCCCGGACTGGCCACAATGAG.

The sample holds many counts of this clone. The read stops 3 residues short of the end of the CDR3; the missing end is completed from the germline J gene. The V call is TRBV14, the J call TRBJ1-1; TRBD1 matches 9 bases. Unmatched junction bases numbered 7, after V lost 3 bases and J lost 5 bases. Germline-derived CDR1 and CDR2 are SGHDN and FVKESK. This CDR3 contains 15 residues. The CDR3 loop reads CASSQQQGARTEAFF. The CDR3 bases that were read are TGTGCCAGCAGCCAGCAACAGGGGGCTCGGACTGAA.

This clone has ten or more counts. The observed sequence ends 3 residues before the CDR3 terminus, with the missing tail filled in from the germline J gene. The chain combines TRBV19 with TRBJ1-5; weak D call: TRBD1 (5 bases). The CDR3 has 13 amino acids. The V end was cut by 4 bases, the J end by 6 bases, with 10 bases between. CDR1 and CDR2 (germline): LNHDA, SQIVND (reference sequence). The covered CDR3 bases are TGTGCCAGTAGTAAGGGGAAGGGTCAGCCC. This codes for CASSKGKGQP. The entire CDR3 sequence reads CASSKGKGQPQHF.

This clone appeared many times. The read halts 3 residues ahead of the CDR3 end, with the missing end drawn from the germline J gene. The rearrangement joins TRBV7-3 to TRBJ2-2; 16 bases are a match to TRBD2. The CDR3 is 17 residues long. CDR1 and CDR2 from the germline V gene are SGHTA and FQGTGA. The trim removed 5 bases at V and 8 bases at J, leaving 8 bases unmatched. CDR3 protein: CASSPPGLAGGTGELFF. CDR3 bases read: TGTGCCAGCAGCCCGCCGGGACTAGCGGGAGGGACTGGGGAG.

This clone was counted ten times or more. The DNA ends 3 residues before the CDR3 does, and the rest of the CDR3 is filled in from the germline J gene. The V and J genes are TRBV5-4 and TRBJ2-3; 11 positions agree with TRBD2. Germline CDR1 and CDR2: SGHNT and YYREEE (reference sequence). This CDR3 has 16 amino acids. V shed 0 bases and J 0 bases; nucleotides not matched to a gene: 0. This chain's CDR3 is CASSLGTSGSTDTQYF. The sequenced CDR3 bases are TGTGCCAGCAGCTTGGGGACTAGCGGGAGCACAGATACG. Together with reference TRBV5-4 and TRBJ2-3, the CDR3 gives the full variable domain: ETGVTQSPTHLIKTRGQQVTLRCSSQSGHNTVSWYQQALGQGPQFIFQYYREEENGRGNFPPRFSGLQFPNYSSELNVNALELDDSALYLCASSLGTSGSTDTQYFGPGTRLTVL.

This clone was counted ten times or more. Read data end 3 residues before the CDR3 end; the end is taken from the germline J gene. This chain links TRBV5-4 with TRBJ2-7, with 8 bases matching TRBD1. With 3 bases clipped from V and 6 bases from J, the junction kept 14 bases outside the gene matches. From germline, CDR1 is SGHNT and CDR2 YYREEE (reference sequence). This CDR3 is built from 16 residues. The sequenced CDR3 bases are TGTGCCAGCAGCTGGCGTAGGACAGGGAAACTGGGCGAG. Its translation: CASSWRRTGKLGE. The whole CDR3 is CASSWRRTGKLGEQYF.

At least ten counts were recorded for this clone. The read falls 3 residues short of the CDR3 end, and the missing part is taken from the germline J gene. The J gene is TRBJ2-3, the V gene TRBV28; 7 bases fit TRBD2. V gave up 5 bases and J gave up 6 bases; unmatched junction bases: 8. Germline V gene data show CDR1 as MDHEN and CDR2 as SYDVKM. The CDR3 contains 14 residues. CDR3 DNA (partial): TGTGCCAGCAGTGGCGCGGGAGTCCCCGATACG. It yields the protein CASSGAGVPDT. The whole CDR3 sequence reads CASSGAGVPDTQYF.

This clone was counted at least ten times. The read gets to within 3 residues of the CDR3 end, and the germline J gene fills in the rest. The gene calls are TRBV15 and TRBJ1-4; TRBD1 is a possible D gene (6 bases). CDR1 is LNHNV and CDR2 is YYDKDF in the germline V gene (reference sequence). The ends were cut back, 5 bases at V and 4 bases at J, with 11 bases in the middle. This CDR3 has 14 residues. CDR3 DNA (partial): TGTGCCACCAGCCGAGGGGGGGTTAATGAAAAA. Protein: CATSRGGVNEK. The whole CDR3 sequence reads CATSRGGVNEKLFF.

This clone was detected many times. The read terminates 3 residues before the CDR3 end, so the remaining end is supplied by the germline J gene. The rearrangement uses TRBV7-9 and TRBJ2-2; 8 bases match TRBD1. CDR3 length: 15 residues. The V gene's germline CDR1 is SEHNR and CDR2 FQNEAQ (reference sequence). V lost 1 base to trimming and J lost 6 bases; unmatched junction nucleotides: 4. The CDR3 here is CASSLGPGGPGELFF. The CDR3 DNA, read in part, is TGTGCCAGCAGCTTAGGTCCAGGGGGCCCCGGGGAG.

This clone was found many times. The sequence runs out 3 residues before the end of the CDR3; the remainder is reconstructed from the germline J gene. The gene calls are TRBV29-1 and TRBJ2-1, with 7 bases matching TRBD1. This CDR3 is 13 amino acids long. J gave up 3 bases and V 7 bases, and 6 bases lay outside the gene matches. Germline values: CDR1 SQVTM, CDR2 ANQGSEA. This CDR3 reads CSAIGTVYNEQFF. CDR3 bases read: TGCAGCGCCATAGGGACAGTCTACAATGAG.

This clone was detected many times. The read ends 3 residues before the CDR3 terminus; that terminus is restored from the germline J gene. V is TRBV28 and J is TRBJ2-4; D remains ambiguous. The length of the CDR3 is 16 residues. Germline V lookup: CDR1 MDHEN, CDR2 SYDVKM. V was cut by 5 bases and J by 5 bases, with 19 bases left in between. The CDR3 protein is CASSHAPLLPQNIQYF. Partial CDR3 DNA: TGTGCCAGCAGTCATGCCCCGCTCCTACCCCAAAACATT.